Here is one T cell receptor (beta chain) with its context. Assay used: immunoSEQ multiplex PCR; TCRdb lists only in-frame clones, some missing. The sample yields about 98,000 clones, 86% seen once. This record comes from a study of blood T cell repertoires in COVID-19. For the study at large: From the United States, Italy and Spain came samples of acute and convalescent COVID-19. Sample material is recorded as cDNA or gDNA derived from T cells, B-cell-depleted T cells, or PBMCs.

This CDR3 contains 15 residues. CDR1 is SGHRS and CDR2 is YFSETQ in the germline V gene. V shed 0 bases and J 8 bases; nucleotides not matched to a gene: 6. V usage is TRBV5-1 and J usage is TRBJ2-1, with 9 bases aligning to TRBD2. The source material was peripheral blood. The sequence derives from a man aged 50-60 years with acute or convalescent COVID-19. In DNA form, the CDR3 reads TGCGCCAGCAGCTTGGTGCGGGAGGGCCATCATGAGCAGTTCTTC. Translating it yields CASSLVREGHHEQFF.